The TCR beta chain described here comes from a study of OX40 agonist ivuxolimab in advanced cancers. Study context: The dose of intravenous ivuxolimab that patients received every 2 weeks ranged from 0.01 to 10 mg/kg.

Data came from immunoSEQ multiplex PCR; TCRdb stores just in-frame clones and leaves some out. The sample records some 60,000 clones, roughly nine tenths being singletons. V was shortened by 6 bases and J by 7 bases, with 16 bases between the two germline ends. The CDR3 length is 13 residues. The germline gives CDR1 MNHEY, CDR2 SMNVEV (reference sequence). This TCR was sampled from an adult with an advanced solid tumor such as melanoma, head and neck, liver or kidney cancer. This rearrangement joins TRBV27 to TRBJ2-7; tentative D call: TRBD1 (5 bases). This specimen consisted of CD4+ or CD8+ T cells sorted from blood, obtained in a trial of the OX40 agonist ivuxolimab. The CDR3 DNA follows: TGTGCCAGCAGGTCGACTGTACCAGGGGAGCAGTACTTC. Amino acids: CASRSTVPGEQYF.